These 20 T cell receptor beta chains originate from one sample sequenced in a study of shared clonotypes between healthy human individuals. Cells designated naive CD8 were CD45RO-negative and were positively selected for CCR7, with terminally differentiated effector memory CD45RA+ cells excluded. Profiling relied on immunoSEQ multiplex PCR, and the TCRdb table lists in-frame clones only, not all of them. Here the sample spans about 680,000 clones, 90% to 95% being singletons. What was sequenced was naive CD8+ T cells sorted from blood. These receptors were collected from a man aged 30 to 45 in good health.

The chain couples TRBV19 to TRBJ2-2; 8 bases line up with TRBD1. The V gene's germline CDR1 is LNHDA and CDR2 SQIVND (reference sequence). V shed 6 bases, J shed 3 bases, and the junction held 3 bases outside the gene matches. The length of the CDR3 is 14 residues. The DNA for the CDR3 is TGTGCCAGTAGGGACAGGGTGTACACCGGGGAGCTGTTTTTT. Translating it yields CASRDRVYTGELFF.

V gene TRBV5-1 combines with J gene TRBJ1-1; a possible D gene is TRBD1 (5 bases). Trimming removed 4 bases from V and 5 bases from J, with 15 bases in between. This CDR3 region has 14 residues. The germline V gene has CDR1 SGHRS and CDR2 YFSETQ. The CDR3 coding sequence is TGCGCCAGCAGCCTCAGCAGGGCGGGAACTGAAGCTTTCTTT. Its protein is CASSLSRAGTEAFF.

This clone came up once. The chain has TRBV4-2 and TRBJ1-1; D is unresolved. The V gene lost 1 base and the J gene lost 6 bases, with 18 bases spanning the gap. CDR3 length: 16 amino acids. Germline values: CDR1 LGHNA, CDR2 YNFKEQ. CDR3 region: CASSQGFVRGGAEAFF. CDR3 coding DNA: TGTGCCAGCAGCCAAGGCTTCGTGCGGGGAGGCGCTGAAGCTTTCTTT.

This clone turned up a few times. The V gene is TRBV19, the J gene TRBJ2-1, with D tentatively TRBD1 (6 bases). Germline CDR1 reads LNHDA; CDR2 reads SQIVND (reference sequence). The CDR3 covers 12 residues. V was pared by 7 bases and J by 7 bases, with 11 bases between. In DNA form, the CDR3 reads TGTGCCAGTACCCAGGGGCTTAATGAGCAGTTCTTC. This codes for CASTQGLNEQFF.

This rearrangement joins TRBV11-2 to TRBJ1-4; D perhaps matches TRBD1 (6 bases). Looked up from germline, CDR1 is SGHAT and CDR2 is FQNNGV. Trimming took 0 bases from V and 7 from J, leaving 18 bases between them. The CDR3 covers 17 residues. The CDR3 protein is CASSLDPGTFKSEKLFF. As DNA, the CDR3 is TGTGCCAGCAGCTTAGATCCCGGGACATTTAAGAGTGAAAAACTGTTTTTT.

This sequence joins TRBV27 and TRBJ2-5, with TRBD2 as a possible D gene (5 bases). V was clipped by 2 bases and J by 2 bases, with 12 bases between them. Germline CDR1 is MNHEY and CDR2 is SMNVEV (reference sequence). The CDR3 has 15 residues. The CDR3 DNA follows: TGTGCCAGCAGTTTAGATTGGTCGGGACAAGAGACCCAGTACTTC. Encoded protein: CASSLDWSGQETQYF.

The chain links TRBV7-9 to TRBJ2-3; D gene unclear. This CDR3 contains 14 residues. V lost 6 bases and J lost 1, with 11 bases in between. Germline CDR1 is SEHNR and CDR2 is FQNEAQ (reference sequence). CDR3 in DNA: TGTGCCAGCAGGCCCGCAGGAGGCACAGATACGCAGTATTTT. Translating gives CASRPAGGTDTQYF.

This chain joins TRBV19 and TRBJ2-7; 9 nucleotides line up with TRBD1. From germline, CDR1 is LNHDA and CDR2 SQIVND (reference sequence). The CDR3 is 14 amino acids. V lost 3 bases and J lost 6; bases outside the gene matches: 6. CDR3 sequence (DNA): TGTGCCAGTAGTATGGGACAGGGAGGCGGCGAGCAGTACTTC. Its translation is CASSMGQGGGEQYF.

The rearrangement joins TRBV7-2 to TRBJ1-1; 8 bases line up with TRBD1. The CDR3 extends over 17 amino acids. Germline CDR1 reads SGHTA; CDR2 reads FQGNSA. After removal of 0 bases from V and 1 base from J, the junction contained 7 bases not matched to a gene. The CDR3 region has the DNA TGTGCCAGCAGCTTAGCGGGCAGGGGGCTTTCGAACACTGAAGCTTTCTTT. It is translated as CASSLAGRGLSNTEAFF.

This clone has a single count. The chain couples TRBV4-3 to TRBJ2-7; possibly TRBD1 for D (6 bases). The CDR3 contains 13 residues. V lost 1 base and J 3 bases, leaving 7 bases between the germline ends. Germline CDR1 and CDR2: LGHNA and YSLEER. CDR3 DNA sequence: TGCGCCAGCAGCCAAGGGACAGACTACGAGCAGTACTTC. It specifies CASSQGTDYEQYF.

The J gene is TRBJ2-7, the V gene TRBV25-1; 7 bases are a match to TRBD1. The CDR3 sequence is 14 residues long. With 6 bases clipped from V and 2 bases from J, the junction kept 7 bases outside the gene matches. Germline V gene data show CDR1 as MGHDK and CDR2 as SYGVNS. CDR3 amino acids: CASSPWTGPYEQYF. CDR3 DNA sequence: TGTGCCAGCAGCCCCTGGACAGGCCCCTACGAGCAGTACTTC.

This chain connects TRBV15 to TRBJ2-2; D unclear. CDR1 is LNHNV, CDR2 YYDKDF, per germline (reference sequence). V was clipped by 0 bases and J by 5 bases, with 10 bases between them. The CDR3 totals 15 residues. DNA of the CDR3: TGTGCCACCAGCAGAGAGGTCTACCCAACCGGGGAGCTGTTTTTT. It translates to CATSREVYPTGELFF. The full variable domain, its missing parts supplied by reference TRBV15 and TRBJ2-2, is DAMVIQNPRYQVTQFGKPVTLSCSQTLNHNVMYWYQQKSSQAPKLLFHYYDKDFNNEADTPDNFQSRRPNTSFCFLDIRSPGLGDTAMYLCATSREVYPTGELFFGEGSRLTVL.

In the case of this clone: This CDR3 is also generated by other DNA sequences in the sample. V usage is TRBV7-9 and J usage is TRBJ2-1, with D tentatively TRBD2 (5 bases). The CDR3 loop spans 16 amino acids. Germline V lookup: CDR1 SEHNR, CDR2 FQNEAQ (reference sequence). Trimming pared 4 bases from V and 2 bases from J, leaving 15 bases between. The CDR3 DNA reads as TGTGCCAGCAGCTCTAACCCGGGGTACCCCTACAATGAGCAGTTCTTC. Its protein product is CASSSNPGYPYNEQFF.

The gene calls are TRBV28 and TRBJ2-2; TRBD2 matches at 7 bases. Per germline, CDR1 MDHEN and CDR2 SYDVKM. Trimming cost V 6 bases and J 3 bases; bases outside gene matches: 7. The CDR3 spans 15 residues. In nucleotides, the CDR3 is TGTGCCAGCAGGAGGACTAGGGAGGACACCGGGGAGCTGTTTTTT. This sequence encodes CASRRTREDTGELFF.

This sequence joins TRBV29-1 and TRBJ2-3, with D unclear. Germline values: CDR1 SQVTM, CDR2 ANQGSEA. V gave up 4 bases and J gave up 4 bases, with 15 bases separating them. CDR3 length: 14 residues. The CDR3 region is CSVAVGLKADTQYF. DNA for the CDR3: TGCAGCGTTGCTGTGGGCCTAAAGGCAGATACGCAGTATTTT.

The chain links TRBV15 to TRBJ2-1; D perhaps matches TRBD2 (6 bases). In germline, CDR1 is LNHNV, CDR2 YYDKDF (reference sequence). The V end was cut by 0 bases, the J end by 10 bases, with 19 bases between. This CDR3 comprises 16 residues. CDR3 region: CATSRDLGREVLEQFF. The CDR3 nucleotides are TGTGCCACCAGCAGAGATCTGGGGCGGGAAGTCTTGGAGCAGTTCTTC.

This chain links TRBV2 with TRBJ2-2, with TRBD1 matching over 9 bases. This CDR3 has 17 amino acids. Germline V CDR1 and CDR2: SNHLY, FYNNEI. The V segment lost 6 bases and the J segment 4 bases; nucleotides outside the gene matches: 12. As DNA, the CDR3 is TGTGCCAGCAGGGGGGACAGGGCTAAATTGGGCACCGGGGAGCTGTTTTTT. Translated, it gives CASRGDRAKLGTGELFF.

About this clone itself: Its ends do not fully match the called genes, so a read error is possible. The chain recombines TRBV27 with TRBJ2-3; TRBD2 is a possible D gene (5 bases). CDR1 MNHEY and CDR2 SMNVEV come from the germline V gene (reference sequence). The length of the CDR3 is 14 residues. The CDR3 reads CASSFAGRTDTQYF. The CDR3 region has the DNA TGTGCCAGCAGCTTCGCGGGTCGCACGGATACGCAGTATTTT.

The chain is built from TRBV5-1 and TRBJ2-7; D may be TRBD1 or TRBD2 (6 bases each). This CDR3 has 15 residues. The ends were cut back, 3 bases at V and 0 bases at J, with 13 bases in the middle. Germline V gene lookup returns CDR1 SGHRS and CDR2 YFSETQ. CDR3 sequence: CASSYLEGGSYEQYF. In nucleotides, the CDR3 is TGCGCCAGCAGCTACCTAGAGGGGGGCTCCTACGAGCAGTACTTC.

This rearrangement joins TRBV15 to TRBJ2-3, with 10 bases aligning to TRBD2. With 4 bases clipped from V and 2 bases from J, the junction kept 3 bases outside the gene matches. The length of the CDR3 is 15 residues. Germline V gives CDR1 LNHNV, CDR2 YYDKDF (reference sequence). CDR3 protein: CATSIGTSDTDTQYF. In DNA form, the CDR3 reads TGTGCCACCAGCATCGGGACTAGCGACACAGATACGCAGTATTTT. Based on the CDR3 plus reference TRBV15 and TRBJ2-3, the full variable domain is DAMVIQNPRYQVTQFGKPVTLSCSQTLNHNVMYWYQQKSSQAPKLLFHYYDKDFNNEADTPDNFQSRRPNTSFCFLDIRSPGLGDTAMYLCATSIGTSDTDTQYFGPGTRLTVL.